The 8 T cell receptor beta chains below come from one sample, sequenced in a study of T-cell memory formation after mild COVID-19. TCRdb independently ran MiXCR on the 5' RACE reads; one entry per CDR3 protein. The sample records tens of thousands of distinct CDR3 sequences, about a quarter being singletons. Sample: PBMCs or a T cell subset sorted from them (not recorded which). These TCRs come from a young man who had mild COVID-19 (a few samples of this study predate the infection). Cell type and time point are not known.

This clonotype occurred a few times. The gene calls are TRBV7-8 and TRBJ2-3; TRBD2 matches at 8 bases. This CDR3 contains 17 residues. The trim removed 1 base at V and 3 bases at J, leaving 9 bases unmatched. Germline V gives CDR1 SGHVS, CDR2 FQNEAQ. In DNA, the CDR3 is TGTGCCAGCAGCTTAGTTTTAGCGGGACTCGGGACAGATACGCAGTATTTT. Its translation is CASSLVLAGLGTDTQYF.

This chain uses TRBV5-1 with TRBJ2-1, with TRBD2 matching 7 bases. This CDR3 comprises 16 residues. With 0 bases clipped from V and 7 bases from J, the junction kept 10 bases outside the gene matches. The germline V gene encodes CDR1 SGHRS and CDR2 YFSETQ. CDR3 bases: TGCGCCAGCAGCTTGGGAGTGGACTCCGGGGGGAATGAGCAGTTCTTC. Translation gives CASSLGVDSGGNEQFF.

The V gene is TRBV15, the J gene TRBJ2-1; 11 bases line up with TRBD1. This CDR3 region has 15 residues. Germline-derived CDR1 and CDR2 are LNHNV and YYDKDF (reference sequence). With V trimmed by 4 bases and J by 7 bases, 6 bases remained unmatched. The CDR3 DNA follows: TGTGCCACCAGCACTAGGACAGGGGGCCGGAATGAGCAGTTCTTC. It encodes CATSTRTGGRNEQFF.

The chain employs TRBV4-1 and TRBJ2-3; 8 bases are shared with TRBD2. Germline V CDR1 and CDR2: MGHRA, YSYEKL. The CDR3 covers 16 residues. Trimming cost V 0 bases and J 3 bases; bases outside gene matches: 5. The DNA for the CDR3 is TGCGCCAGCAGCCAAGATCGGGGGGGCTTGACAGATACGCAGTATTTT. Amino acids: CASSQDRGGLTDTQYF.

This clonotype was seen a few times. This chain connects TRBV29-1 to TRBJ2-5, with D possibly TRBD1 on 6 matching bases. Deletions cut 7 bases from V and 5 bases from J, with 14 bases between. The CDR3 sequence is 12 residues long. Germline assignment: CDR1 SQVTM and CDR2 ANQGSEA. For the CDR3, the DNA is TGCAGCGCCACAGGGTGGGGGGAGACCCAGTACTTC. Protein sequence: CSATGWGETQYF.

This clonotype has more than one count but fewer than ten. The chain recombines TRBV30 with TRBJ1-2; possibly TRBD1 for D (6 bases). Trimming cost V 4 bases and J 1 base, with 13 bases left between them. CDR1 is GTSNPN, CDR2 SVGIG, per germline (reference sequence). The CDR3 sequence is 14 residues long. The CDR3, as DNA: TGTGCCTGGACCGGAGAGGGGGTTAACTATGGCTACACCTTC. Protein product: CAWTGEGVNYGYTF.

CDR3 region: CASGDMNTEAFF. The CDR3 DNA reads TGCGCCAGCGGGGACATGAACACTGAAGCTTTCTTT. This chain links TRBV4-1 with TRBJ1-1; weak D call: TRBD1 (6 bases). The V end lost 8 bases, the J end lost 0 bases, and 7 bases lay between the germline ends. The CDR3 spans 12 residues. CDR1 is MGHRA, CDR2 YSYEKL, per germline.

The rearrangement joins TRBV12-3 or TRBV12-4 to TRBJ1-6; possibly TRBD1 for D (5 bases). Between the trimmed V and J ends, which lost 4 bases and 11 bases, there was a span of 15 bases. This CDR3 region has 14 residues. CDR3: CASSSLLRVAPLHF. The CDR3 DNA reads as TGTGCCAGCAGTTCACTCCTCAGGGTTGCACCCCTCCACTTT.